This T cell receptor beta chain was captured in a study of blood T cell repertoires in COVID-19. The wider study: T cells, B-cell-depleted T cells, or PBMCs supplied cDNA or gDNA.

Here immunoSEQ multiplex PCR was the method, and the copy in TCRdb shows in-frame clones only, minus some. The sample shows around 380,000 clones, 81% of them seen only once. Trimming pared 6 bases from V and 1 base from J, leaving 13 bases between. This CDR3 is built from 15 residues. Germline V gene sequence: CDR1 SNHLY, CDR2 FYNNEI. Source material: peripheral blood. V is TRBV2 and J is TRBJ1-5, with TRBD1 as a possible D gene (5 bases). The TCR was taken from a human donor with acute or convalescent COVID-19. The donor label of this sample is uncertain. CDR3 in DNA: TGTGCCAGCAGGAGGACATATGTAAGCAATCAGCCCCAGCATTTT. Its protein is CASRRTYVSNQPQHF.